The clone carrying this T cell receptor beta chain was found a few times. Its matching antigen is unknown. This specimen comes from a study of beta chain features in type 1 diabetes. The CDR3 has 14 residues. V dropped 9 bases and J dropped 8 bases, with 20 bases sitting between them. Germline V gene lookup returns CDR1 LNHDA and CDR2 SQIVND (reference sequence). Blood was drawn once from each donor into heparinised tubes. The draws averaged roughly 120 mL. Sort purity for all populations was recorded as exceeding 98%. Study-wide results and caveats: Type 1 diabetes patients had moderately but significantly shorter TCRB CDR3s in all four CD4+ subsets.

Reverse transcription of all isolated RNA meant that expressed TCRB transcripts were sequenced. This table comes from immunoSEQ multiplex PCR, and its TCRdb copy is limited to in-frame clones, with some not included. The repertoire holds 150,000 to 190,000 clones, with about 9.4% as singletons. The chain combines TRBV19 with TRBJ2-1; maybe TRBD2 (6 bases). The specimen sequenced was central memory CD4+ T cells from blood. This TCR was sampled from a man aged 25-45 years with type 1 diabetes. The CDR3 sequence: CASTRRDGVDEQFF. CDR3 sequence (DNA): TGTGCCAGCACTAGGCGGGACGGGGTCGATGAGCAGTTCTTC. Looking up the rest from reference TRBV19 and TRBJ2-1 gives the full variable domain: DGGITQSPKYLFRKEGQNVTLSCEQNLNHDAMYWYRQDPGQGLRLIYYSQIVNDFQKGDIAEGYSVSREKKESFPLTVTSAQKNPTAFYLCASTRRDGVDEQFFGPGTRLTVL.